These 21 T cell receptor beta chains share one sample of origin, sequenced in a study of patients and donors after allogeneic stem cell transplantation. MiXCR, run by TCRdb on the RT-PCR reads, gives a single entry per CDR3 protein. Of hundreds of thousands of distinct CDR3 sequences in the sample, roughly 16% were seen once. The sequenced sample was blood, either unsorted or a sorted T cell fraction (not recorded which). The receptors were sampled from a human donor who was either an allogeneic HSCT recipient or a stem cell or donor lymphocyte infusion donor (not recorded which). It is not recorded whose cells these are; they may come from a transplant donor.

The chain uses TRBV27 and TRBJ2-3, with D perhaps matching TRBD2 (5 bases). The CDR3 contains 14 residues. Germline V lookup: CDR1 MNHEY, CDR2 SMNVEV (reference sequence). Trimming took 1 base from V and 8 from J, leaving 13 bases between them. CDR3 in amino acids: CASSLWAAGGTQYF. CDR3 nucleotide sequence: TGTGCCAGCAGTTTATGGGCAGCTGGAGGTACGCAGTATTTT.

The gene calls are TRBV20-1 and TRBJ1-2; no reliable D call. The CDR3 covers 14 residues. Germline-derived CDR1 and CDR2 are DFQATT and SNEGSKA (reference sequence). Trimming shortened V by 2 bases and J by 6 bases, and 16 bases separated the two germline ends. In DNA form, the CDR3 reads TGCAGTGCTAGAATGGGGAAAAGGATCGATGGCTACACCTTC. It yields the protein CSARMGKRIDGYTF.

V usage is TRBV6-2 or TRBV6-3 and J usage is TRBJ1-1; the D is unclear. The V end was cut by 4 bases, the J end by 0 bases, with 6 bases between. Germline lookup yields CDR1 MNHEY and CDR2 SVGEGT. The CDR3 consists of 13 residues. The CDR3 DNA sequence: TGTGCCAGCAGTTGGCCTCTGAACACTGAAGCTTTCTTT. Its protein is CASSWPLNTEAFF.

This clonotype showed up just a few times. J is TRBJ2-3 and V is TRBV18; 8 bases fit TRBD2. J gave up 5 bases and V 3 bases, and 10 bases lay outside the gene matches. This CDR3 is 16 amino acids long. Per germline, CDR1 KGHSH and CDR2 LQKENI. The CDR3, as DNA: TGTGCCAGCTCACCTTTGTCGGGAGGGCCCGGAGATACGCAGTATTTT. This encodes CASSPLSGGPGDTQYF. Full variable domain (missing parts from reference TRBV18 and TRBJ2-3): NAGVMQNPRHLVRRRGQEARLRCSPMKGHSHVYWYRQLPEEGLKFMVYLQKENIIDESGMPKERFSAEFPKEGPSILRIQQVVRGDSAAYFCASSPLSGGPGDTQYFGPGTRLTVL.

This clonotype has ten or more counts. The rearrangement uses TRBV24-1 and TRBJ1-1, with D unresolved. Germline V lookup: CDR1 KGHDR, CDR2 SFDVKD. Trimming took 12 bases from V and 1 from J, leaving 14 bases between them. The CDR3 has 13 residues. CDR3 sequence: CAAQDWGNTEAFF. The DNA of the CDR3 is TGTGCCGCTCAGGACTGGGGGAACACTGAAGCTTTCTTT.

This clonotype was seen only a few times. The rearrangement uses TRBV20-1 and TRBJ2-2; D is ambiguous. Germline V lookup: CDR1 DFQATT, CDR2 SNEGSKA (reference sequence). The V and J ends lost 2 bases and 4 bases respectively, with 11 bases between them. The CDR3 is 14 residues long. The DNA for the CDR3 is TGCAGTGCTAGATCCCTGTCTTTCACCGGGGAGCTGTTTTTT. Residues: CSARSLSFTGELFF.

This clonotype was seen a handful of times. This chain uses TRBV12-3 or TRBV12-4 with TRBJ1-1, with D tentatively TRBD1 (5 bases). V lost 7 bases, J lost 0 bases, and 15 bases lay in between. The CDR3 sequence is 15 residues long. In nucleotides, the CDR3 is TGTGCCAGCACCCCGGGGGTTTACCTGAACACTGAAGCTTTCTTT. Its translation: CASTPGVYLNTEAFF.

This clonotype showed up just a few times. This chain connects TRBV7-9 to TRBJ2-3; maybe TRBD1 (5 bases). This CDR3 is built from 16 residues. Between the trimmed V and J ends, which lost 5 bases and 0 bases, there was a span of 15 bases. Germline CDR1 and CDR2: SEHNR and FQNEAQ (reference sequence). The CDR3 is CASSPWGSASTDTQYF. Written as DNA, the CDR3 is TGTGCCAGCAGCCCCTGGGGCTCAGCTAGCACAGATACGCAGTATTTT.

The V and J genes are TRBV7-9 and TRBJ2-4; D is uncertain. The CDR3 consists of 13 residues. Germline V gene lookup returns CDR1 SEHNR and CDR2 FQNEAQ (reference sequence). Trimming left V 4 bases short and J 5 bases short, with 9 bases between. CDR3 coding DNA: TGTGCCAGCAGCTCCCCACCGGAAAACATTCAGTACTTC. Translation gives CASSSPPENIQYF.

The chain has TRBV10-3 and TRBJ2-5; D is ambiguous. In germline, CDR1 is ENHRY, CDR2 SYGVKD. The V end was cut by 0 bases, the J end by 1 base, with 9 bases between. CDR3 size: 15 residues. The CDR3 protein is CAISESRPSQETQYF. Written as DNA, the CDR3 is TGTGCCATCAGTGAGTCAAGGCCCAGCCAAGAGACCCAGTACTTC.

Ten or more counts support this clonotype. The gene calls are TRBV4-3 and TRBJ1-4, with a possible D match to TRBD1 (5 bases). CDR3 size: 15 residues. V was shortened by 0 bases and J by 8 bases, with 13 bases between the two germline ends. Germline-derived CDR1 and CDR2 are LGHNA and YSLEER. In nucleotides, the CDR3 is TGCGCCAGCAGCCAAGATCGGCAGGGACGAGAAAAACTGTTTTTT. Encoded protein: CASSQDRQGREKLFF.

In its sample, this clonotype was seen a few times. The V gene is TRBV30, the J gene TRBJ2-4; D might be TRBD2 (5 bases). Looked up from germline, CDR1 is GTSNPN and CDR2 is SVGIG (reference sequence). The V end lost 4 bases, the J end lost 8 bases, and 9 bases lay between the germline ends. The CDR3 extends over 11 amino acids. CDR3 nucleotide sequence: TGTGCCTGGATGGGGAGAGACATTCAGTACTTC. This encodes CAWMGRDIQYF.

This clonotype came up many times. The V call is TRBV5-1, the J call TRBJ2-1; D ambiguous. Looked up from germline, CDR1 is SGHRS and CDR2 is YFSETQ. The CDR3 spans 13 residues. Trimming cost V 4 bases and J 6 bases, with 11 bases left between them. The CDR3 is CASSGASSNEQFF. The CDR3 DNA is TGCGCCAGCAGCGGCGCCAGCTCCAATGAGCAGTTCTTC. Drawing the rest from reference TRBV5-1 and TRBJ2-1, the complete variable domain is KAGVTQTPRYLIKTRGQQVTLSCSPISGHRSVSWYQQTPGQGLQFLFEYFSETQRNKGNFPGRFSGRQFSNSRSEMNVSTLELGDSALYLCASSGASSNEQFFGPGTRLTVL.

This clonotype came up a few times. This chain links TRBV9 with TRBJ2-5; the match to TRBD2 covers 11 bases. The CDR3 is 16 residues long. The trim removed 0 bases at V and 2 bases at J, leaving 3 bases unmatched. Germline V gives CDR1 SGDLS, CDR2 YYNGEE. The CDR3 sequence is CASSVGVAGGQETQYF. The CDR3 nucleotides are TGTGCCAGCAGCGTAGGGGTAGCGGGAGGGCAAGAGACCCAGTACTTC.

The CDR3: CASSVAGAVSGYTF. DNA of the CDR3: TGTGCCAGCAGCGTAGCGGGGGCAGTCTCTGGCTACACCTTC. The chain couples TRBV9 to TRBJ1-2; tentative D call: TRBD1 (6 bases). This CDR3 has 14 amino acids. Looked up from germline, CDR1 is SGDLS and CDR2 is YYNGEE. The ends were cut back, 0 bases at V and 7 bases at J, with 13 bases in the middle.

Ten or more counts support this clonotype. This sequence joins TRBV2 and TRBJ2-1; TRBD2 is a possible D gene (6 bases). Germline V gives CDR1 SNHLY, CDR2 FYNNEI. V lost 8 bases and J 9 bases, leaving 14 bases between the germline ends. The CDR3 contains 12 residues. The CDR3 nucleotides read TGTGCCAGCCCATCTGGAGGGGCTGAGCAGTTCTTC. Amino acid sequence: CASPSGGAEQFF.

The chain carries TRBV12-3 or TRBV12-4 and TRBJ2-2; D unresolved. The CDR3 runs 13 residues. Trimming cost V 4 bases and J 6 bases, with 9 bases left between them. CDR3 in amino acids: CASSYSEAGELFF. CDR3 sequence (DNA): TGTGCCAGCAGTTACTCTGAGGCCGGGGAGCTGTTTTTT.

Only a few counts were recorded for this clonotype. The V gene is TRBV20-1, the J gene TRBJ2-4; D possibly uses TRBD1 or TRBD2 (5 bases each). The germline gives CDR1 DFQATT, CDR2 SNEGSKA (reference sequence). The CDR3 contains 16 residues. The V end was cut by 0 bases, the J end by 4 bases, with 16 bases between. The CDR3 sequence: CSAREGVGTVKNIQYF. CDR3 nucleotides: TGCAGTGCTAGAGAAGGTGTTGGGACGGTAAAAAACATTCAGTACTTC.

This clonotype was picked up one time. A read error may explain this, as a much larger clone is one base away. The chain combines TRBV12-3 or TRBV12-4 with TRBJ2-5; perhaps TRBD2 as D (6 bases). V was clipped by 3 bases and J by 4 bases, with 15 bases between them. This CDR3 contains 15 residues. This chain's CDR3 is CASSFPAWGGETQYF. The CDR3 nucleotides read TGTGCCAGCAGTTTCCCAGCGTGGGGAGGAGAGACCCAGTACTTC.

About this clonotype itself: An end of the junction does not agree with germline; a read error may underlie this. The chain uses TRBV7-6 and TRBJ2-2, with 9 bases that match TRBD2. CDR1 is SGHVS, CDR2 FNYEAQ, per germline. The CDR3 runs to 17 residues. This CDR3 is CASTLDGAGGPTGELFF. CDR3 bases: TGTGCCAGCACCTTAGATGGGGCGGGAGGGCCCACCGGGGAGCTGTTTTTT.

The chain employs TRBV20-1 and TRBJ2-3, with TRBD1 matching over 7 bases. V trimming: 3 bases; J trimming: 0 bases; junction bases outside the gene matches: 6. From germline, CDR1 is DFQATT and CDR2 SNEGSKA (reference sequence). CDR3 length: 15 residues. The CDR3 nucleotides read TGCAGTGCTAGTAGGGGGCCCGCTAGCACAGATACGCAGTATTTT. It encodes CSASRGPASTDTQYF.